This section outlines one T cell receptor (beta chain) sequence together with its context. As yet, its antigen is unknown. The CDR3 is made up of 16 amino acids. Trimming cost V 3 bases and J 4 bases, with 16 bases left between them. Germline values: CDR1 LNHNV, CDR2 YYDKDF (reference sequence). From CD4+ cells came CD45RA+ naive and CD45RA-negative memory subsets. This sample was included in a study of shared clonotypes between healthy human individuals. Whole-study results and caveats: Estimated richness values were generally larger in naive subsets than in memory subsets.

For every subset, genomic DNA was evenly distributed across several immunoSEQ plates. The method was immunoSEQ multiplex PCR; TCRdb's version includes in-frame clones alone and lacks a portion of them. The sample lists over a million clones, about four fifths seen once, with 0.6% to 0.7% in the top ten. Sequenced: memory CD4+ T cells from PBMCs. Subset specified: CD45RA-negative fraction. The receptor's source is a man aged 18 to 35 in good health. Some clones in this sample may be carry-over from other donors' samples. The chain links TRBV15 to TRBJ2-1, with D perhaps TRBD1 (6 bases). CDR3 coding DNA: TGTGCCACCAGCAGGAGGGGGACAAGTGGTTACAATGAGCAGTTCTTC. This gives the protein CATSRRGTSGYNEQFF.